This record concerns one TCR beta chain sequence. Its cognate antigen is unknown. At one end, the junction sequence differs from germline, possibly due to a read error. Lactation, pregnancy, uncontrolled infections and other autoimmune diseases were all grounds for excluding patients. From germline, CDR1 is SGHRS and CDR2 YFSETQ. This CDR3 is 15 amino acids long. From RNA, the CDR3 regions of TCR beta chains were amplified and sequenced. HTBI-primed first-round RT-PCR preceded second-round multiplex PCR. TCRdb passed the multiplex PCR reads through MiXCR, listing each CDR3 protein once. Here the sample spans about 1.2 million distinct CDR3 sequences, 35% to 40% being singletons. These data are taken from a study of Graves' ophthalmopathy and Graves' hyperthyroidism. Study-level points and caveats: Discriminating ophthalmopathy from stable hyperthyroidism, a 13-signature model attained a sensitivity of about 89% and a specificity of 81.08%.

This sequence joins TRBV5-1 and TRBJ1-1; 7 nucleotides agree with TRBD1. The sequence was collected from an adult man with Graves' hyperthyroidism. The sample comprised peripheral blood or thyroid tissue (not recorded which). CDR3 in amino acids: CASSAAGTANTEAFF. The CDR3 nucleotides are TGTGCCAGCAGCGCCGCCGGGACAGCGAACACTGAAGCTTTCTTT.